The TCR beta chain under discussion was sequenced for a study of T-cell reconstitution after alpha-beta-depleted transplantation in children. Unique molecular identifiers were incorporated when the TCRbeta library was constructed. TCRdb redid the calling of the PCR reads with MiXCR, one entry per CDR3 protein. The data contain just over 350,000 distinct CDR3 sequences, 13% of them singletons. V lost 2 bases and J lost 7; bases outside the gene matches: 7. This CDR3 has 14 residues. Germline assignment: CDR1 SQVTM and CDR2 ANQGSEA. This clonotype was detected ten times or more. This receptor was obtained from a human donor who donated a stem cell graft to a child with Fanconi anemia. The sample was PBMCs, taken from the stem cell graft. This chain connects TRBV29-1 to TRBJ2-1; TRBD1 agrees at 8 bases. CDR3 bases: TGCAGCGTTGAATCAAGGACAGGGCGAAATGAGCAGTTCTTC. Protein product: CSVESRTGRNEQFF.